The 19 T cell receptor beta chains listed next were all sequenced from one sample in a study of cytomegalovirus exposure and HLA in healthy donors. Using immunoSEQ multiplex PCR, the repertoire was profiled, and TCRdb retains in-frame clones only, with some absent. The table lists 200,000 to 300,000 clones, more than 75% of them singletons, with roughly 1.2% in the top ten. Sequencing input: PBMCs. The receptors shown here come from a woman in her twenties or thirties in good health and CMV-seropositive.

The chain has TRBV9 and TRBJ2-5; 7 nucleotides line up with TRBD2. Germline assignment: CDR1 SGDLS and CDR2 YYNGEE. Trimming took 0 bases from V and 1 from J; bases not matched to a gene: 6. The CDR3 is 16 amino acids. CDR3 amino acids: CASSVGLADLQETQYF. CDR3 DNA: TGTGCCAGCAGCGTAGGGCTAGCGGACCTCCAAGAGACCCAGTACTTC.

The chain carries TRBV19 and TRBJ2-7; D might be TRBD1 (5 bases). CDR3 size: 15 residues. CDR1 and CDR2 (germline): LNHDA, SQIVND (reference sequence). Trimming took off 4 bases at V and 2 bases at J, with 15 bases between the two ends. The CDR3 loop is CASSSGGRVTYEQYF. The CDR3 DNA sequence: TGTGCCAGTAGTAGTGGTGGCAGGGTGACCTACGAGCAGTACTTC.

The J gene is TRBJ2-5, the V gene TRBV28; 7 nucleotides line up with TRBD1. J gave up 8 bases and V 5 bases, and 5 bases lay outside the gene matches. Germline lookup yields CDR1 MDHEN and CDR2 SYDVKM. The CDR3 sequence is 12 residues long. In nucleotides, the CDR3 is TGTGCCAGCAGTCCGGGACAGAGAACCCAGTACTTC. It translates to CASSPGQRTQYF.

This clone has just one count. This sequence joins TRBV6-5 and TRBJ1-3; 7 bases line up with TRBD1. The CDR3 contains 15 residues. Germline V gene data show CDR1 as MNHEY and CDR2 as SVGAGI. The ends lost 5 bases at V and 4 bases at J; junction bases unmatched: 8. Here the CDR3 DNA reads TGTGCCAGCAGTGGTTACAGGGGAGCCGGAAACACCATATATTTT. This gives the protein CASSGYRGAGNTIYF.

The chain links TRBV27 to TRBJ1-4; D not certain. Looked up from germline, CDR1 is MNHEY and CDR2 is SMNVEV (reference sequence). Between the trimmed V and J ends, which lost 8 bases and 4 bases, there was a span of 20 bases. The CDR3 totals 16 residues. The CDR3 reads CASSPAMGEFNEKLFF. CDR3 in DNA: TGTGCCAGCTCCCCCGCGATGGGAGAATTTAATGAAAAACTGTTTTTT.

The J gene is TRBJ2-3, the V gene TRBV9; TRBD2 might be the D (7 bases). Deletions cut 4 bases from V and 1 base from J, with 22 bases between. The CDR3 has 18 amino acids. Germline V lookup: CDR1 SGDLS, CDR2 YYNGEE. In DNA form, the CDR3 reads TGTGCCAGCAGCCAAAGGTGGGGGGGGCCGGATGGCACAGATACGCAGTATTTT. Residues: CASSQRWGGPDGTDTQYF.

The chain has TRBV27 and TRBJ1-1; D ambiguous. Deletions cut 2 bases from V and 0 bases from J, with 7 bases between. Looked up from germline, CDR1 is MNHEY and CDR2 is SMNVEV (reference sequence). The CDR3 sequence is 14 residues long. Written as DNA, the CDR3 is TGTGCCAGCAGTTTACAGGATTTGAACACTGAAGCTTTCTTT. Translated, it gives CASSLQDLNTEAFF.

This clone was seen a few times. DNA for the CDR3: TGTGCCTGGAGGGGGACATTGGTAAACACTGAAGCTTTCTTT. Translated: CAWRGTLVNTEAFF. The chain carries TRBV30 and TRBJ1-1; D is possibly TRBD1 (6 bases). The V and J ends lost 3 bases and 2 bases respectively, with 13 bases between them. Germline CDR1 and CDR2: GTSNPN and SVGIG (reference sequence). The CDR3 spans 14 residues. Supplemented by reference TRBV30 and TRBJ1-1, the full variable domain reads SQTIHQWPATLVQPVGSPLSLECTVEGTSNPNLYWYRQAAGRGLQLLFYSVGIGQISSEVPQNLSASRPQDRQFILSSKKLLLSDSGFYLCAWRGTLVNTEAFFGQGTRLTVV.

The chain combines TRBV5-1 with TRBJ1-4; possibly TRBD1 for D (5 bases). The CDR3 has 15 amino acids. Per the germline V gene, CDR1 is SGHRS and CDR2 is YFSETQ. V was trimmed by 3 bases and J by 0 bases, leaving 9 bases between them. The CDR3 spells CASSSRQSTNEKLFF. The CDR3 nucleotides are TGCGCCAGCAGCTCCAGACAGTCAACTAATGAAAAACTGTTTTTT.

The chain carries TRBV5-4 and TRBJ2-7; D is ambiguous. The CDR3 has 13 amino acids. Trimming cost V 0 bases and J 3 bases, with 7 bases left between them. CDR1 is SGHNT, CDR2 YYREEE, per germline (reference sequence). CDR3 region: CASSLDGYYEQYF. For the CDR3, the DNA is TGTGCCAGCAGCTTGGACGGGTACTACGAGCAGTACTTC.

This rearrangement joins TRBV13 to TRBJ2-5; tentative D call: TRBD2 (5 bases). CDR1 and CDR2 from the germline V gene are PRHDT and FYEKMQ (reference sequence). Trimming removed 1 base from V and 4 bases from J, with 10 bases in between. This CDR3 is 14 amino acids long. The CDR3 protein is CASSLAGSRETQYF. The CDR3 DNA reads TGTGCCAGCAGCTTAGCGGGGTCCAGAGAGACCCAGTACTTC.

The V and J genes are TRBV5-4 and TRBJ1-2; possible D gene TRBD1, 5 bases. The CDR3 sequence is 16 residues long. The germline gives CDR1 SGHNT, CDR2 YYREEE (reference sequence). V was cut by 2 bases and J by 7 bases, with 21 bases left in between. The CDR3 region is CASSLEPGGSAGGYTF. The DNA for the CDR3 is TGTGCCAGCAGCTTAGAGCCCGGGGGATCGGCGGGTGGCTACACCTTC.

CDR3 bases: TGTGCCAGCAGTGTGAGTAACGGTAACACCGGGGAGCTGTTTTTT. This sequence encodes CASSVSNGNTGELFF. The chain employs TRBV2 and TRBJ2-2; D remains ambiguous. The germline CDR1 and CDR2 sequences are SNHLY and FYNNEI. Trimming took off 4 bases at V and 2 bases at J, with 11 bases between the two ends. There are 15 residues in the CDR3. Using reference TRBV2 and TRBJ2-2 for the parts outside the CDR3, the full variable domain is EPEVTQTPSHQVTQMGQEVILRCVPISNHLYFYWYRQILGQKVEFLVSFYNNEISEKSEIFDDQFSVERPDGSNFTLKIRSTKLEDSAMYFCASSVSNGNTGELFFGEGSRLTVL.

The DNA of the CDR3 is TGTGCCAGCAGTTTAACTGAAACCTACGAGCAGTACTTC. Translation gives CASSLTETYEQYF. The chain couples TRBV28 to TRBJ2-7; D is undetermined. The germline gives CDR1 MDHEN, CDR2 SYDVKM. There are 13 residues in the CDR3. V lost 2 bases and J 2 bases, leaving 7 bases between the germline ends.

This clone has only one observation. V usage is TRBV4-2 and J usage is TRBJ2-7; TRBD2 agrees at 10 bases. CDR1 is LGHNA, CDR2 YNFKEQ, per germline. After removal of 0 bases from V and 3 bases from J, the junction contained 11 bases not matched to a gene. The CDR3 has 18 amino acids. The CDR3 DNA reads TGTGCCAGCAGCCAAGAACCAGGAACTAGCGGGGTAAACTACGAGCAGTACTTC. This gives the protein CASSQEPGTSGVNYEQYF.

This clone was seen ten or more times. The genes are TRBV2 and TRBJ1-1; D is perhaps TRBD1 (5 bases). CDR3 length equals 13 residues. Trimming took 6 bases from V and 1 from J, leaving 9 bases between them. Germline V gene sequence: CDR1 SNHLY, CDR2 FYNNEI. The CDR3 loop reads CASRGLWNTEAFF. Written as DNA, the CDR3 is TGTGCCAGCAGGGGACTCTGGAACACTGAAGCTTTCTTT. The complete variable domain, with remaining parts taken from reference TRBV2 and TRBJ1-1, reads EPEVTQTPSHQVTQMGQEVILRCVPISNHLYFYWYRQILGQKVEFLVSFYNNEISEKSEIFDDQFSVERPDGSNFTLKIRSTKLEDSAMYFCASRGLWNTEAFFGQGTRLTVV.

The CDR3 is CASSEALSLVSDADEQYF. DNA of the CDR3: TGTGCCAGCAGTGAAGCCCTCTCACTAGTTTCGGATGCTGACGAGCAGTACTTC. This chain joins TRBV2 and TRBJ2-7; a weak D match, TRBD2 (5 bases). Between the trimmed V and J ends, which lost 0 bases and 5 bases, there was a span of 23 bases. Germline assignment: CDR1 SNHLY and CDR2 FYNNEI. The CDR3 totals 18 residues.

The genes are TRBV10-3 and TRBJ1-1, with a weak D call TRBD1 (5 bases). The V gene's germline CDR1 is ENHRY and CDR2 SYGVKD. Trimming removed 2 bases from V and 4 bases from J, with 11 bases in between. The CDR3 extends over 14 amino acids. The DNA of the CDR3 is TGTGCCATCAGTGAGGTCGGGGGGGTCACTGAAGCTTTCTTT. Protein sequence: CAISEVGGVTEAFF.

V is TRBV6-1 and J is TRBJ1-3; no clear D gene. Germline-derived CDR1 and CDR2 are MNHNS and SASEGT. This CDR3 region has 16 residues. Deletions cut 1 base from V and 0 bases from J, with 10 bases between. The CDR3 DNA follows: TGTGCCAGCAGTGAAGTGCGGTTACTCTCTGGAAACACCATATATTTT. This sequence encodes CASSEVRLLSGNTIYF.